The 5 T cell receptor beta chains presented below share a single source sample, sequenced in a study of human T cells and chemical hapten exposure. Time point given: pre-sensitization, week 0. Treatment given: therapeutic diphenylcyclopropenone sensitization with weekly scalp DPC. MiXCR, applied by TCRdb to the RACE reads, yields one record per CDR3 protein. The sample records tens of thousands of distinct CDR3 sequences, around 10% being singletons. The sample in question was whole blood, obtained in connection with sensitization to the hapten diphenylcyclopropenone (DPC). All receptors derive from a woman in her forties with alopecia areata. Some clones in this sample may be carry-over from other donors' samples.

V and J are TRBV3-2 and TRBJ2-7; TRBD2, the table's D call, was not compared with the DNA. TRBV3-2 is shown as a pseudogene. The CDR3 sequence is 16 residues long. This chain's CDR3 is CASSQSWGLADYEQYF. CDR3 nucleotide sequence: TGTGCCAGCAGCCAGAGCTGGGGACTAGCGGACTACGAGCAGTACTTC.

This clonotype was found many times. J is TRBJ2-2 and V is TRBV7-9; 7 nucleotides match TRBD1. V lost 8 bases to trimming and J lost 6 bases; unmatched junction nucleotides: 6. This CDR3 region has 13 residues. CDR1 and CDR2 from the germline V gene are SEHNR and FQNEAQ (reference sequence). CDR3 nucleotide sequence: TGTGCCAGCGGGGACAGAAAACCCGGGGAGCTGTTTTTT. Translated, it gives CASGDRKPGELFF. Using reference TRBV7-9 and TRBJ2-2 for the parts outside the CDR3, the full variable domain is DTGVSQNPRHKITKRGQNVTFRCDPISEHNRLYWYRQTLGQGPEFLTYFQNEAQLEKSRLLSDRFSAERPKGSFSTLEIQRTEQGDSAMYLCASGDRKPGELFFGEGSRLTVL.

This clonotype was observed many times. This rearrangement joins TRBV27 to TRBJ1-5; D remains unclear. CDR3 length: 13 amino acids. Trimming stripped 8 bases from V and 2 bases from J, with 10 bases between. The germline V gene has CDR1 MNHEY and CDR2 SMNVEV (reference sequence). CDR3 region: CASQAYGNQPQHF. The CDR3 coding sequence is TGTGCCAGCCAGGCGTATGGCAATCAGCCCCAGCATTTT.

This clonotype showed up just a few times. The chain is built from TRBV7-2 and TRBJ2-7; perhaps TRBD1 as D (8 bases). Germline V lookup: CDR1 SGHTA, CDR2 FQGNSA. Trimming left V 1 base short and J 6 bases short, with 16 bases between. This CDR3 is built from 15 residues. In DNA, the CDR3 is TGTGCCAGCAGCTTAGATGTAACAGGGGGGGCCGAGCAGTACTTC. Translating gives CASSLDVTGGAEQYF.

This clonotype was detected a few times. The chain links TRBV11-2 to TRBJ2-7; 8 nucleotides match TRBD1. CDR3 length equals 13 residues. V lost 5 bases, J lost 3 bases, and 3 bases stayed unmatched. Germline V lookup: CDR1 SGHAT, CDR2 FQNNGV. CDR3 DNA: TGTGCCAGCAGCCCGGACAGGGACTACGAGCAGTACTTC. Translated, it gives CASSPDRDYEQYF.